This T cell receptor beta chain derives from a study of T-cell reconstitution after alpha-beta-depleted transplantation in children. On this clonotype itself: The antigen is undetermined.

The CDR3 totals 14 residues. From germline, CDR1 is LGHNA and CDR2 YNFKEQ. Trimming pared 3 bases from V and 4 bases from J, leaving 10 bases between. Study-wide results and limits: At around two months after transplant, the alpha-beta T cells were reportedly derived from several hundred expanded clones that came from non-depleted graft cells. From newly produced T cells came most of the T-cell counts and diversity one year after transplant. High day-60 TCRbeta diversity in some patients came from surviving recipient T cells and thymic progenitors.

Molecular barcoding with unique molecular identifiers was used for the TCRbeta library. TCRdb reprocessed the PCR reads with MiXCR, giving one entry per CDR3 protein. The top ten hold 2% of the sample, which has 450,000 to 600,000 distinct CDR3 sequences, approximately 10% seen once. This receptor was taken from a child aged 2 to 10 with inherited bone marrow failure, due to receive a stem cell transplant. Source: PBMCs, taken before TCRalphabeta/CD19-depleted stem cell transplant. V gene TRBV4-2 combines with J gene TRBJ2-1; D possibly corresponds to TRBD2 (5 bases). The CDR3 DNA is TGTGCCAGCAGCCAGGAGGAAACATACAATGAGCAGTTCTTC. Its translation is CASSQEETYNEQFF.